The T cell receptor beta chain described here comes from a study of lymphopenia after photon versus proton radiotherapy. Some clones are missing from TCRdb's copy, which holds only in-frame ones; the method was immunoSEQ multiplex PCR. The sample carries 70,000 or so clones, roughly 92% recorded once. The germline V gene has CDR1 MNHEY and CDR2 SMNVEV (reference sequence). This CDR3 region has 13 residues. V was clipped by 4 bases and J by 2 bases, with 9 bases between them. This chain connects TRBV27 to TRBJ2-7; no reliable D call. The source was peripheral blood, collected from a patient treated with photon-based radiotherapy. The clonotype comes from a woman aged 40-49 years with cholangiocarcinoma. The CDR3, as DNA: TGTGCCAGCAGTTCCGCACCGACCTACGAGCAGTACTTC. Residues: CASSSAPTYEQYF.